This TCR beta chain came from a study of T-cell memory formation after mild COVID-19. TCRdb itself ran the 5' RACE reads through MiXCR, one entry per CDR3 protein. The sample shows approximately 230,000 distinct CDR3 sequences, roughly 15% of them seen only once. V lost 0 bases and J lost 2; bases outside the gene matches: 7. The CDR3 length is 16 residues. Germline V gene lookup returns CDR1 SGDLS and CDR2 YYNGEE. This clonotype has just a few counts. Material: PBMCs or a T cell subset sorted from them (not recorded which). The chain uses TRBV9 and TRBJ1-1; 7 nucleotides align to TRBD1. The sequence was collected from a man aged 18 to 30 who had mild COVID-19 (a few samples of this study predate the infection). Cell type and time point are not known. In DNA form, the CDR3 reads TGTGCCAGCAGCGTAGCCTCCGGGACAGTTAACACTGAAGCTTTCTTT. Protein: CASSVASGTVNTEAFF.